This TCR beta chain was observed in a study of shared clonotypes between healthy human individuals. This CDR3 contains 14 residues. The germline gives CDR1 SQVTM, CDR2 ANQGSEA. The method was immunoSEQ multiplex PCR; TCRdb's version includes in-frame clones alone and lacks a portion of them. Of fewer than 650,000 clones detected, around 78% appear once; the ten largest clones hold 13%. The receptor was isolated from a woman aged 40 to 50 in good health. Some clones in this sample may be carry-over from other donors' samples. Specimen: PBMCs. This chain connects TRBV29-1 to TRBJ2-5; perhaps TRBD2 as D (7 bases). The DNA end favors TRBJ2-7, so the J call may be wrong. In DNA form, the CDR3 reads TGCAGCGTTGCGGGGGCTAGCGGATCCTACGAGCAGTACTTC. This codes for CSVAGASGSYEQYF.